A selection of T cell receptor beta chains follows, all from one sample in a study of shared clonotypes between healthy human individuals. Profiled with immunoSEQ multiplex PCR; TCRdb holds only in-frame clones, not every one. The data show 520,000 or so clones, with 60% to 85% seen just once and 10% to 15% held by the top ten. The sequenced sample was PBMCs. These receptors came from a woman in her 40s in good health. Some clones in this sample may be carry-over from other donors' samples. Both conserved end residues are part of each CDR3. The D gene is left open where the match is weak. Not every row has a clone size; where given, it reads once, few, many or a size class.

>TRBJ1-1|-|-|TRBV4-1
TGCGCCAGCAGCCAAGTATTTCAGAACACTGAAGCTTTCTTT
CASSQVFQNTEAFF
>TRBJ1-1|few|-|TRBV5-4
TGTGCCAGCAGCTTGAGGGACAAAAATTTAGCTTTCTTT
CASSLRDKNLAFF
>TRBJ2-5|-|-|TRBV5-1
TGCGCCAGCAGCTTGGATGGTCTCCAAGAGACCCAGTACTTC
CASSLDGLQETQYF
>TRBJ2-1|-|-|TRBV29-1
TGCAGCGTTCTGCAGGACCGGGCTCCAAATGAGCAGTTCTTC
CSVLQDRAPNEQFF
>TRBJ2-1|-|TRBD2|TRBV29-1
TGCAGCGCTGGGACTAGCGGGAGCAATGAGCAGTTCTTC
CSAGTSGSNEQFF
>TRBJ2-7|-|TRBD2|TRBV7-2
TGTGCCAGCAGCTTGGCTAGCGGGGGCTACGAGCAGTACTTC
CASSLASGGYEQYF
>TRBJ2-3|many|TRBD2|TRBV6-4
TGTGCCAGCAGTGCAACCGGGACTAGCGGCACAGATACGCAGTATTTT
CASSATGTSGTDTQYF
>TRBJ1-2|-|TRBD1|TRBV2
TGTGCCAGCAGGGCCCCGGGACAGACTAACTATGGCTACACCTTC
CASRAPGQTNYGYTF
>TRBJ2-7|-|TRBD1|TRBV27
TGTGCCAGCAGTCTCGCCGGGACAGGGGGATACGAGCAGTACTTC
CASSLAGTGGYEQYF
>TRBJ2-7|-|-|TRBV11-2
TGTGCCAGCAGCTTAGACTTCGGAGGTCCAAGCTACGAGCAGTACTTC
CASSLDFGGPSYEQYF
>TRBJ2-7|-|-|TRBV5-4
TGTGCCAGCGGGTTTCACGGCTACGAGCAGTACTTC
CASGFHGYEQYF
>TRBJ2-2|-|-|TRBV15
TGTGCCACCAGCAGCGGTACCGGGGAGCTGTTTTTT
CATSSGTGELFF
>TRBJ2-2|-|-|TRBV27
TGTGCCAGCAGGCCTCGGCAGGGGGGAGGCGGGGAGCTGTTTTTT
CASRPRQGGGGELFF
>TRBJ2-3|-|TRBD2|TRBV5-1
TGCGCCAGCAGCTTCTCTAGCGGGAGTTCAGATACGCAGTATTTT
CASSFSSGSSDTQYF
>TRBJ1-3|-|-|TRBV5-8
TGTGCCAGCAGCCCCCTAGACCGAAGCTCTGGAAACACCATATATTTT
CASSPLDRSSGNTIYF
>TRBJ1-5|-|-|TRBV10-2
TGCGCCAGCAGTGTTGCAGGGGAGAATCAGCCCCAGCATTTT
CASSVAGENQPQHF
>TRBJ1-2|once|-|TRBV7-2
TGTGCCAGCAGCCCAGAGCCGGGACAAAGAGGGCGAGGCTACACCTTC
CASSPEPGQRGRGYTF
>TRBJ2-7|-|TRBD1|TRBV11-2
TGTGCCAGCAGCTTAGACCCGGACAGGGGTTTTTGGTACGAGCAGTACTTC
CASSLDPDRGFWYEQYF
>TRBJ2-1|-|-|TRBV7-9
TGTGCCAGCAGCTTAGATGGGACTTCCTACAATGAGCAGTTCTTC
CASSLDGTSYNEQFF
>TRBJ1-5|-|-|TRBV7-2
TGTGCCAGCAGCTTAGGTACCCACACAGGAAACAATCAGCCCCAGCATTTT
CASSLGTHTGNNQPQHF
>TRBJ1-1|-|TRBD1|TRBV16
TGTGCCAGCAGCGGGACCAGGCTAGGGGGCCTGAACACTGAAGCTTTCTTT
CASSGTRLGGLNTEAFF
>TRBJ2-5|-|TRBD2|TRBV11-2
TGTGCCAGCAGCCCACGGACTAGTGGTGAGACCCAGTACTTC
CASSPRTSGETQYF
>TRBJ2-5|-|-|TRBV5-8
TGTGCCAGCAGCTTGGACCACTTCCAAGGTTGGGAGACCCAGTACTTC
CASSLDHFQGWETQYF
>TRBJ1-1|-|TRBD1|TRBV25-1
TGTGCCAGCAGCAATACAGGGGCCGCAGAAGCTTTCTTT
CASSNTGAAEAFF
>TRBJ2-1|-|TRBD1|TRBV11-2
TGTGCCAGCAGCTTCACCTCCGGGACAGGGGTTGAGCAGTTCTTC
CASSFTSGTGVEQFF
>TRBJ2-7|once|-|TRBV27
TGTGCCAGCAGTAAGACTGTAACCTACGAGCAGTACTTC
CASSKTVTYEQYF
>TRBJ1-4|-|TRBD1|TRBV7-9
TGTGCCAGCAGCTTCGGACAGGATAAACTGTTTTTT
CASSFGQDKLFF
>TRBJ2-3|-|-|TRBV18
TGTGCCAGCTCACCACTCAACGCGTTAGATACGCAGTATTTT
CASSPLNALDTQYF
>TRBJ2-7|-|-|TRBV7-2
TGTGCCAGCAGCTTAGGAGGCGGCGAGCAGTACTTC
CASSLGGGEQYF
>TRBJ2-7|once|-|TRBV28
TGTGCCAGCCGGGACCTAATCCACGAGCAGTACTTC
CASRDLIHEQYF
>TRBJ2-5|-|-|TRBV6-5
TGTGCCAGCGGAAATTACCAAGAGACCCAGTACTTC
CASGNYQETQYF
>TRBJ1-1|-|-|TRBV18
TGTGCCAGCTCACCTAACATGGGGAACACTGAAGCTTTCTTT
CASSPNMGNTEAFF
>TRBJ1-2|-|-|TRBV2
TGTGCCAGCAGTGAAGGGCAGGGGTTGTACTATGGCTACACCTTC
CASSEGQGLYYGYTF
>TRBJ2-7|-|TRBD2|TRBV6-4
TGTGCCAGCAGCCCCGGACTAGCGGGCTTCCACGAGCAGTACTTC
CASSPGLAGFHEQYF
>TRBJ2-5|once|-|TRBV20-1
TGCAGTGCTAGCAATCAAGAGACCCAGTACTTC
CSASNQETQYF
>TRBJ2-5|-|TRBD2|TRBV27
TGTGCCAGCAGTTCGAAACTAGCGGGAGGGCCGGGTGAGCAGTACTTC
CASSSKLAGGPGEQYF
>TRBJ2-1|once|-|TRBV14
TGTGCCAGCAGCCCTCTTGGGCTACACAATGAGCAGTTCTTC
CASSPLGLHNEQFF
>TRBJ2-3|-|-|TRBV7-3
TGTGCCAGCAGCTTGGGCTCGGAAGATACGCAGTATTTT
CASSLGSEDTQYF
>TRBJ2-7|-|-|TRBV6-5
TGTGCCAGCAGTTACACAACCGTTCCCTACGAGCAGTACTTC
CASSYTTVPYEQYF
>TRBJ2-1|-|TRBD2|TRBV29-1
TGCAGCGTCCGCCGAGCGGGAGGGCTTGGAAATGAGCAGTTCTTC
CSVRRAGGLGNEQFF
>TRBJ2-1|-|TRBD2|TRBV19
TGTGCCAGTAGCCCACGTCGGGGGGCTAGCGGGAGTAATGTGGAGAATGAGCAGTTCTTC
CASSPRRGASGSNVENEQFF
>TRBJ2-2|few|TRBD2|TRBV4-3
TGCGCCAGCAGCCGAGTTTCGGGACTAGCGGGAGGGCCAAGGACCGGGGAGCTGTTTTTT
CASSRVSGLAGGPRTGELFF
>TRBJ2-7|once|-|TRBV7-2
TGTGCCAGCAGCTTAGCGGGGAACTACGAGCAGTACTTC
CASSLAGNYEQYF
>TRBJ2-1|once|-|TRBV4-3
TGCGCCAGCAGCCAAGTTTCCGGGACGGTCAATGAGCAGTTCTTC
CASSQVSGTVNEQFF
>TRBJ2-2|once|TRBD2|TRBV5-1
TGCGCCAGCAGCGCGACTAGCGGCCGCACCGGGGAGCTGTTTTTT
CASSATSGRTGELFF
>TRBJ1-2|-|-|TRBV6-5
TGTGCCAGCAGTTACACCTACAGGAGATCTAACTATGGCTACACCTTC
CASSYTYRRSNYGYTF
>TRBJ2-2|-|-|TRBV6-1
TGTGCCAGCAGTGCAGGACAGCTGAACACCGGGGAGCTGTTTTTT
CASSAGQLNTGELFF